The entry below describes one T cell receptor (beta chain). The target antigen is unknown. The PCR contained 60 Vbeta and 13 Jbeta primers. Profiled with immunoSEQ multiplex PCR; TCRdb holds only in-frame clones, not every one. The profile shows around 140,000 clones, around 67% of them singletons. The data are from a study of cytomegalovirus exposure and HLA in healthy donors. V was pared by 3 bases and J by 8 bases, with 20 bases between. The CDR3 length is 15 residues. Germline V gene sequence: CDR1 SGDLS, CDR2 YYNGEE. Donors in the study were healthy people who gave bone marrow. Study-level findings and limits: Among TCR beta chains, those listed as cytomegalovirus-associated numbered some 170. Reportedly, a later analysis found an Asian-associated ancestry cluster had fewer N-insertions than the approximately 700-donor mean.

This TCR was recovered from a woman aged 18-29 years in good health and CMV-seronegative. The rearrangement joins TRBV9 to TRBJ1-2, with a tentative D call TRBD1 (5 bases). The material sequenced was PBMCs. Written as DNA, the CDR3 is TGTGCCAGCAGCGCGGAGGTGGGGGGATCAGAAGGCTACACCTTC. This gives the protein CASSAEVGGSEGYTF.